The rows below give T cell receptor beta chains drawn from one sample of a study of cytotoxic CD8 clonotypes in ibrutinib-treated CLL. TCRdb's copy holds only in-frame clones and misses some; the assay was immunoSEQ multiplex PCR. The sample contains approximately 280,000 clones, roughly three quarters of which appear only once. This material consisted of PBMCs, taken at disease progression, from a patient treated with ibrutinib. The receptors derive from a human donor with chronic lymphocytic leukemia. The CDR3 runs from the conserved cysteine through the conserved F or W. A D gene is named only where the DNA matches it firmly. Part of the rows lack a size; the others show once, few, many or a class for expanded clones.

TRBJ2-6 | NA | TRBD2 | TRBV4-1 | TGCGCCAGCAGCCAGGGACTAGCGGGGGGATTCTCTGGGGCCAACGTCCTGACTTTC | CASSQGLAGGFSGANVLTF
TRBJ2-1 | NA | TRBD2 | TRBV19 | TGTGCCAGTAGTCCAATAGCGGGGGGCTTCGGTGAGCAGTTCTTC | CASSPIAGGFGEQFF
TRBJ2-1 | NA | TRBD1 | TRBV5-1 | TGCGCCAGCAGCGTGACAGGGGGCAGGCACAATGAGCAGTTCTTC | CASSVTGGRHNEQFF
TRBJ1-6 | NA | NA | TRBV7-3 | TGTGCCAGCAGCTTACATCCGGCACCCCTCCACTTT | CASSLHPAPLHF
TRBJ2-1 | NA | NA | TRBV4-3 | TGCGCCAGCAGCCAAGCCGGGGCAGCCGGACTCATGGGAGACAATGAGCAGTTCTTC | CASSQAGAAGLMGDNEQFF
TRBJ2-7 | NA | NA | TRBV6-6 | TGTGCCAGCACCCGTGACGCAGTAGGCTACGAGCAGTACTTC | CASTRDAVGYEQYF
TRBJ2-7 | NA | NA | TRBV20-1 | TGCAGTGCTACTCAGGACTACGAGCAGTACTTC | CSATQDYEQYF
TRBJ2-3 | once | TRBD2 | TRBV4-3 | TGCGCCAGCAGCCTCAGGACCGGGGAGGGCCTAGTGCGGCAGTATTTT | CASSLRTGEGLVRQYF
TRBJ2-7 | NA | TRBD1 | TRBV9 | TGTGCCAGCGGGACAGGCCCCTACGAGCAGTACTTC | CASGTGPYEQYF
TRBJ2-3 | NA | NA | TRBV2 | TGTGCCAGCAGTCGGTCTAGCGTAGGCACAGATACGCAGTATTTT | CASSRSSVGTDTQYF
TRBJ1-1 | NA | TRBD1 | TRBV7-6 | TGTGCCAGCAGCTTGTACCCGGGACAGAGCACTGAAGCTTTCTTT | CASSLYPGQSTEAFF
TRBJ2-7 | NA | TRBD1 | TRBV5-4 | TGTGCCAGCAGCTTCATCGACAGGGTAGGCTACGAGCAGTACTTC | CASSFIDRVGYEQYF
TRBJ2-7 | NA | TRBD2 | TRBV7-2 | TGTGCCAGCAGCTTAAAGGGGACTAGCGGGAGTGGCGCCTACGAGCAGTACTTC | CASSLKGTSGSGAYEQYF
TRBJ2-7 | NA | TRBD1 | TRBV15 | TGTGCCACCAGCAGAGATTTGGAGGACAGGGGGCATGGTGGGAGACAACCCCCCTACGAGCAGTACTTC | CATSRDLEDRGHGGRQPPYEQYF
TRBJ2-5 | NA | TRBD1 | TRBV2 | TGTGCCAGCAGAGGACAGGGGGCGATGGAGACCCAGTACTTC | CASRGQGAMETQYF
TRBJ1-6 | NA | NA | TRBV7-2 | TGTGCCAGCAGCCAACTTTTTAATTCACCCCTCCACTTT | CASSQLFNSPLHF
TRBJ1-2 | NA | NA | TRBV19 | TGTGCCAGTAGTATAGATAGGCCAGGGACGAAGAACTATGGCTACACCTTC | CASSIDRPGTKNYGYTF
TRBJ1-4 | NA | NA | TRBV11-2 | TGTGCCAGCAGCTTAGGGTTACGTGAAAAACTGTTTTTT | CASSLGLREKLFF
TRBJ2-3 | NA | TRBD2 | TRBV7-2 | TGTGCCAGCAGCTTAGGTACTAGCGGGGGAGATACGCAGTATTTT | CASSLGTSGGDTQYF
TRBJ1-2 | NA | TRBD1 | TRBV13 | TGTGCCAGCAGCTTAGACAGGGGTAATAACTATGGCTACACCTTC | CASSLDRGNNYGYTF
TRBJ2-6 | few | NA | TRBV7-7 | TGTGCCAGCAGCCAGGGACCTTCCTACGTCCTGACTTTC | CASSQGPSYVLTF
TRBJ2-3 | few | NA | TRBV5-1 | TGCGCCAGCAGCTTGGTAGGGTTGGGCACAGATACGCAGTATTTT | CASSLVGLGTDTQYF
TRBJ1-2 | NA | NA | TRBV7-2 | TGTGCCAGCAGCACGACGGGGTATTTTGGCTACACCTTC | CASSTTGYFGYTF
TRBJ2-7 | NA | NA | TRBV29-1 | TGCAGCGTTGGGAGCTGGGACGAGCAGTACTTC | CSVGSWDEQYF
TRBJ2-1 | NA | NA | TRBV7-9 | TGTGCCAGCAGCTTCAGGGGATTAACCTACAATGAGCAGTTCTTC | CASSFRGLTYNEQFF
TRBJ2-7 | NA | NA | TRBV5-1 | TGCGCCAGCAGCTCCCCCGGCAGCTCCTACGAGCAGTACTTC | CASSSPGSSYEQYF
TRBJ2-7 | NA | TRBD2 | TRBV27 | TGTGCCAGCACAAAGGACGGACTAGCGGGAAAGTACGAGCAGTACTTC | CASTKDGLAGKYEQYF
TRBJ2-5 | NA | NA | TRBV5-1 | TGCGCCAGCAGCTTGGTTGTAAGGGGTGAGCAAGAGACCCAGTACTTC | CASSLVVRGEQETQYF
TRBJ1-2 | NA | TRBD1 | TRBV19 | TGTGCCAGTAGTCCACAGACAGGGGTCCACTATGGCTACACCTTC | CASSPQTGVHYGYTF
TRBJ1-3 | NA | NA | TRBV2 | TGTGCCGTATATATGGAGGCAGGTGGAAACACCATATATTTT | CAVYMEAGGNTIYF
TRBJ2-5 | NA | NA | TRBV29-1 | TGCAGCGTTGAGTCAGCTAGCATGGAGACCCAGTACTTC | CSVESASMETQYF
TRBJ2-1 | once | NA | TRBV29-1 | TGCAGCGTTGAAGATCCTACTAGTCGCACCTCTGGGCAGTTCTTC | CSVEDPTSRTSGQFF
TRBJ2-2 | NA | TRBD1 | TRBV29-1 | TGCAGCGCTGGGGACAGGGGGAACACCGGGGAGCTGTTTTTT | CSAGDRGNTGELFF
TRBJ2-7 | few | NA | TRBV7-9 | TGTGCCAGCAGCTTCTATGAGGGCTCCTACGAGCAGTACTTC | CASSFYEGSYEQYF
TRBJ1-2 | NA | TRBD1 | TRBV11-2 | TGTGCCAGCAGCTTTGGGACAGTTACTAACTATGGCTACACCTTC | CASSFGTVTNYGYTF
TRBJ2-7 | NA | NA | TRBV4-1 | TGCGCCAGCAGCCCGGAAGAGATCGGACTTGATTCCTACGAGCAGTACTTC | CASSPEEIGLDSYEQYF
TRBJ2-7 | once | NA | TRBV7-7 | TGTGCCAGCAGCTTAGGGCAGGACTACGAGCAGTACTTC | CASSLGQDYEQYF
TRBJ2-1 | NA | NA | TRBV4-3 | TGCGCCAGCAGCCAAGTTAGAGGGTATGAGCAGTTCTTC | CASSQVRGYEQFF
TRBJ2-5 | NA | NA | TRBV19 | TGTGCCAGTAGTATGTGGCCAGGCGGGACCCAGTACTTC | CASSMWPGGTQYF
TRBJ1-2 | few | NA | TRBV6-5 | TGTGCCAGCAGTTACTCAGTAAGGGAGTCCTATGGCTACACCTTC | CASSYSVRESYGYTF
TRBJ2-4 | NA | TRBD2 | TRBV14 | TGTGCCAGCAGCCACCGGGGGGGGGCCAAAAACATTCAGTACTTC | CASSHRGGAKNIQYF
TRBJ1-2 | once | NA | TRBV6-5 | TGTGCCAGCAGTTACTCGGGGGGCCGACGGGAAGGCTACACCTTC | CASSYSGGRREGYTF
TRBJ1-4 | NA | TRBD1 | TRBV6-6 | TGTGCCAGCACTCTAACAGGGGCTGGCGAAAAACTGTTTTTT | CASTLTGAGEKLFF
TRBJ2-7 | NA | NA | TRBV29-1 | TGCAGCGTTGAAGACCCGGGGGCCTACGAGCAGTACTTC | CSVEDPGAYEQYF
TRBJ1-2 | NA | NA | TRBV5-1 | TGCGCCAGCAGCCCGGTACTCAGTGCTAACTATGGCTACACCTTC | CASSPVLSANYGYTF
TRBJ2-7 | NA | NA | TRBV5-1 | TGTGCCAGCAGCACAGGGACTCACTACGAGCAGTACTTC | CASSTGTHYEQYF
TRBJ2-2 | NA | NA | TRBV27 | TGTGCCAGCAGTTTAACGAACACCGGGGAGCTGTTTTTT | CASSLTNTGELFF
TRBJ2-2 | NA | TRBD1 | TRBV7-9 | TGTGCCAGCAGCCGGACAGGGGAGAACACCGGGGAGCTGTTTTTT | CASSRTGENTGELFF
TRBJ2-1 | NA | NA | TRBV5-4 | TGTGCCAGCAGCTCCCCGGGAGTCTTCCACAATGAGCAGTTCTTC | CASSSPGVFHNEQFF
TRBJ1-2 | NA | NA | TRBV6-6 | TGTGCCAGCAGTTACTGGACTCCGATAGACTATGGCTACACCTTC | CASSYWTPIDYGYTF
TRBJ1-6 | NA | NA | TRBV5-6 | TGTGCCAGCATATTACAGGGTAATTCACCCCTCCACTTT | CASILQGNSPLHF
TRBJ1-1 | few | NA | TRBV19 | TGTGCCAGTACCCAGGGGTACACTGAAGCTTTCTTT | CASTQGYTEAFF
TRBJ2-2 | few | NA | TRBV5-6 | TGTGCCAGCAGCTTAGGGACTCTTAACACCGGGGAGCTGTTTTTT | CASSLGTLNTGELFF
TRBJ2-1 | NA | TRBD2 | TRBV10-2 | TGCGCCAGCAGTGTAGGCCTAGCGGGTGAGCAGTTCTTC | CASSVGLAGEQFF
TRBJ2-7 | once | TRBD2 | TRBV30 | TGTGCCTGGACCCCCCCCAGGGCGGGCGGGGGGACCAACTTC | CAWTPPRAGGGTNF
TRBJ2-7 | few | NA | TRBV19 | TGTGCCAGTAGTATAGACAGGACCTACGAGCAGTACTTC | CASSIDRTYEQYF
TRBJ1-2 | NA | NA | TRBV6-5 | TGTGCCAGCAGTTCGGCAGGGATTGGCTATGGCTACACCTTC | CASSSAGIGYGYTF
TRBJ1-2 | NA | NA | TRBV5-1 | TGCGCCAGCAGCCTCTTGGGGCAGCTCCCTGATGGCTACACCTTC | CASSLLGQLPDGYTF